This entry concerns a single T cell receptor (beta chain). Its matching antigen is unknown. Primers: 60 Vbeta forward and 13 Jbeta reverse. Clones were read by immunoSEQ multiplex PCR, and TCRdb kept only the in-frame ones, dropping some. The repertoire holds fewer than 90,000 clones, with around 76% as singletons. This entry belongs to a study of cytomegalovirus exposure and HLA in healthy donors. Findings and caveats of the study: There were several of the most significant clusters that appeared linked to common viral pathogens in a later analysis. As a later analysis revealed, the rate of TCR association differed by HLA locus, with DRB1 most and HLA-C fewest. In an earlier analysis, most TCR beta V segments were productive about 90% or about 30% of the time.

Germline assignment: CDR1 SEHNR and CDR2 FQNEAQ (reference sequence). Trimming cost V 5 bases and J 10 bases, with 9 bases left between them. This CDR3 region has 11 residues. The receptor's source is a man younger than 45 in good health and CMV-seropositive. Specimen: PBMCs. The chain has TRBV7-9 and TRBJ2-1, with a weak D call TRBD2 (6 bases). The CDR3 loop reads CASSLSGEQFF. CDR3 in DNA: TGTGCCAGCAGCCTTAGCGGAGAGCAGTTCTTC.